This TCR beta chain was recovered during a study of cytomegalovirus exposure and HLA in healthy donors. Study at large: Researchers previously reported finding roughly 120 million unique TCR beta sequences from about 170 million T cells.

While unrecorded immune exposures were likely, the donors were nominally healthy when sampled. The PCR contained 60 Vbeta and 13 Jbeta primers. Repertoires were generated with immunoSEQ multiplex PCR, while TCRdb's copy carries only in-frame clones and drops some. The repertoire holds roughly 100,000 clones, over 80% seen once, with about 6.3% in the top ten. V gave up 3 bases and J gave up 3 bases, with 12 bases separating them. The CDR3 runs to 14 residues. The germline gives CDR1 LNHDA, CDR2 SQIVND (reference sequence). As to this clone: Its antigen remains unknown.

Regarding the study as a whole: Within the data, a cluster of highly shared sequence variants was likely a sequencing artifact. HLA-A and HLA-B allele assignments for most subjects were reportedly predicted accurately using TCR beta sequences.

Specimen: PBMCs. This clonotype originated in a man between 18 and 35 years old in good health and CMV-seronegative. The chain joins TRBV19 to TRBJ2-7, with D perhaps TRBD1 (6 bases). In DNA form, the CDR3 reads TGTGCCAGTAGTATCGCTGGGGGCGACTACGAGCAGTACTTC. Amino acids: CASSIAGGDYEQYF.